The 2 T cell receptor beta chains listed next were all sequenced from one sample in a study of metastatic and nonmetastatic thyroid tumors. TCRdb re-called the PCR reads through MiXCR. The sample contains 25,000 to 40,000 clones, around 20% of which appear only once. Prior to thyroid surgery, none of the patients had received any treatment. Sample: blood. Receptors originate from a female donor with papillary thyroid cancer or a benign thyroid nodule (not recorded which). Some clones in this sample may be carry-over from other donors' samples.

By its share, this clone is medium-sized. The rearrangement joins TRBV27 to TRBJ2-7, with 7 bases that match TRBD1. Germline CDR1 MNHEY, CDR2 SMNVEV (reference sequence). The CDR3 has 14 residues. V lost 5 bases and J lost 4; bases outside the gene matches: 8. The CDR3 DNA sequence: TGTGCCAGCAGTCAGGGGGTGGGGCCGTACGAGCAGTACTTC. Translation gives CASSQGVGPYEQYF.

This clone is medium-sized. The rearrangement links TRBV6-1 to TRBJ1-2, with D maybe TRBD1 (6 bases). Germline V gene lookup returns CDR1 MNHNS and CDR2 SASEGT. The V and J ends lost 7 bases and 7 bases respectively, with 13 bases between them. The CDR3 runs 12 residues. CDR3 bases: TGTGCCAGCACAGGGGAAGTCGGTGGCTACACCTTC. It yields the protein CASTGEVGGYTF.